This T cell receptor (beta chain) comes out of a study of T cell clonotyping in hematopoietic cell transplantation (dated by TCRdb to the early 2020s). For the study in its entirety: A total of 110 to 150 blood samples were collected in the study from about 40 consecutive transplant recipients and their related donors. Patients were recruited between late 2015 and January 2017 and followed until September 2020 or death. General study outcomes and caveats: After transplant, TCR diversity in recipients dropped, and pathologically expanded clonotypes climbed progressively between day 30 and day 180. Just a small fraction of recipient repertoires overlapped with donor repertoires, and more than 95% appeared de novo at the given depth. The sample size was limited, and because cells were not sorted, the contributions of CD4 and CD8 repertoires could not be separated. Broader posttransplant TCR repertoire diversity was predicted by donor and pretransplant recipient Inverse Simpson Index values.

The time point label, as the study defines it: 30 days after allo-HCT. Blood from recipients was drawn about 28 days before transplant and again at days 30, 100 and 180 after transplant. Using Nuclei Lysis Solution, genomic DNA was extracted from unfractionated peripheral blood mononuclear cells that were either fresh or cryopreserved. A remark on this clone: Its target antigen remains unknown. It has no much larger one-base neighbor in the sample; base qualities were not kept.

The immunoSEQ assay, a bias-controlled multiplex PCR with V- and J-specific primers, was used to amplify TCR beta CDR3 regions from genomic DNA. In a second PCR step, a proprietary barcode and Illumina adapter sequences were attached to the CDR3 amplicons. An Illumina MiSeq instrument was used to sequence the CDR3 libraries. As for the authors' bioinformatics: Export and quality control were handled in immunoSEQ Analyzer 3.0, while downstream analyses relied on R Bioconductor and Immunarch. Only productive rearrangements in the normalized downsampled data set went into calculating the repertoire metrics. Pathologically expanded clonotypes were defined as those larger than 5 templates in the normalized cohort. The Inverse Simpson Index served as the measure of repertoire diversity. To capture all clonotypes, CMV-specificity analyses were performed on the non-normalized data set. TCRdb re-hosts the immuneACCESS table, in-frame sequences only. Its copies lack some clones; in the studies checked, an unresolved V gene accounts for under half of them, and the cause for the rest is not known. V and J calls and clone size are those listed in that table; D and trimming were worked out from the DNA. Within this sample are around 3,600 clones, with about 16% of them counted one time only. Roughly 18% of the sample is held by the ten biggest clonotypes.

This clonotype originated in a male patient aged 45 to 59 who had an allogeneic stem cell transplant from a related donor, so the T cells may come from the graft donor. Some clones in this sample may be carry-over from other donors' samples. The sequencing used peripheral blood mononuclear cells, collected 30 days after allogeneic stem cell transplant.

Read as DNA, the sequence is TGTGCCAGCAGCCGCGGAAGCCAAGAGACCCAGTACTTC. The translation is CASSRGSQETQYF. The rearrangement joined TRBV25-1 to TRBJ2-5; the D gene assignment is ambiguous. V sheds 6 bases and J sheds 1 base, leaving 9 bases between their ends. Taken from the germline V gene, the CDR1 and CDR2 loops are MGHDK and SYGVNS. The CDR3 runs 13 residues from the cysteine to the phenylalanine. The retained sequence is limited to the CDR3, 39 bases, with the frame set at the first base. Reference TRBV25-1 and TRBJ2-5 genes cover what lies past the CDR3, so the full variable domain is EADIYQTPRYLVIGTGKKITLECSQTMGHDKMYWYQQDPGMELHLIHYSYGVNSTEKGDLSSESTVSRIRTEHFPLTLESARPSHTSQYLCASSRGSQETQYFGPGTRLLVL.